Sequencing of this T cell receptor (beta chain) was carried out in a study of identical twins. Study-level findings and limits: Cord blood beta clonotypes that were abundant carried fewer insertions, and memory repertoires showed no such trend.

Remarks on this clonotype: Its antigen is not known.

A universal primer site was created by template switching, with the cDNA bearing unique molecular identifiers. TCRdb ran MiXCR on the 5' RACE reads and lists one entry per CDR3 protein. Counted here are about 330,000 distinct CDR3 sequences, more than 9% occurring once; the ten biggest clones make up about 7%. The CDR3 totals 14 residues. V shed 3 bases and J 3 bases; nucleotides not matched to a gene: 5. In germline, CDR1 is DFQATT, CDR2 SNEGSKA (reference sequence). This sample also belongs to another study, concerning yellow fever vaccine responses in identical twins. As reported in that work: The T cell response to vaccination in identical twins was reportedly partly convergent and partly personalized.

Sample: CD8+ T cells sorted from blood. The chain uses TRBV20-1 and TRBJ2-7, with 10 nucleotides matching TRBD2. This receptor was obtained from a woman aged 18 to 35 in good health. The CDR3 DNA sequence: TGCAGTGCTAGGGCTAGCGGGGGATTCTACGAGCAGTACGTC. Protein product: CSARASGGFYEQYV.